A single T cell receptor beta chain is shown here with its context. This sample was taken from a study of cytomegalovirus exposure and HLA in healthy donors. Germline values: CDR1 SGDLS, CDR2 YYNGEE. The CDR3 totals 14 residues. J gave up 4 bases and V 1 base, and 3 bases lay outside the gene matches. This PCR relied on a set of 60 Vbeta primers and 13 Jbeta primers. Assay used: immunoSEQ multiplex PCR; TCRdb lists only in-frame clones, some missing. The repertoire includes about 200,000 clones, about 85% of them detected once, and around 0.38% sits in the top ten. Input material: PBMCs. The chain joins TRBV9 to TRBJ2-5; 8 bases line up with TRBD1. This sequence originates from a male donor in good health and CMV-seropositive. The CDR3 DNA is TGTGCCAGCAGCGTAACAGGGGGTCTAGAGACCCAGTACTTC. Translating gives CASSVTGGLETQYF.